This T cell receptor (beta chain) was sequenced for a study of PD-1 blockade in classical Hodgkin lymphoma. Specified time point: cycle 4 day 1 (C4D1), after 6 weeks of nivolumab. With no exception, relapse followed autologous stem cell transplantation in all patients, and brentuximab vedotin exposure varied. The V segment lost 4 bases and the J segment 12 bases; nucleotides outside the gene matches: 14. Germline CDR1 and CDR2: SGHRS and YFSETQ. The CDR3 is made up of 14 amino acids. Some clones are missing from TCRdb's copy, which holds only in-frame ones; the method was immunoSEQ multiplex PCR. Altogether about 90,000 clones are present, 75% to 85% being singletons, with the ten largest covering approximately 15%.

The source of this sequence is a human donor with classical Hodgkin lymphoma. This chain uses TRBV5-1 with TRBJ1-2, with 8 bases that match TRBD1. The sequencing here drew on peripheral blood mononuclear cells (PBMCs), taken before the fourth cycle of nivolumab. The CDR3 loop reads CASSPWTGRNSHTF. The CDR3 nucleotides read TGCGCCAGCAGCCCTTGGACAGGGAGGAATTCCCACACCTTC.